This T cell receptor (beta chain) originates from a study of CD8 T cells in Susac syndrome. Random-hexamer reverse transcription was applied to roughly 0.5 to 1 ug RNA. Amplification of TCR beta CDR3 was carried out by immunoSEQ multiplex PCR, which covered 54 Vbeta and 13 Jbeta segments. TCRdb reprocessed the immunoSEQ multiplex PCR reads with MiXCR, giving one entry per CDR3 protein. Of approximately 230,000 distinct CDR3 sequences listed, 85% to 95% are singletons. From germline, CDR1 is DFQATT and CDR2 SNEGSKA (reference sequence). The germline V and J ends were trimmed by 5 bases and 0 bases, with 14 bases remaining between them. CDR3 length equals 15 residues. General observations from the study: The study conceded that its TCR sequencing and HLA analysis involved relatively few individuals.

CD8+ and CD4+ T cells from blood underwent TCR beta sequencing, which was carried out in a high-throughput format. It was negative isolation that provided the CD8+ and CD4+ T cells, whereas TEMRA cells were enriched by FACS. As for this clonotype: Its matching antigen is unknown.

This receptor was taken from a human donor with multiple sclerosis. This chain connects TRBV20-1 to TRBJ1-3; D gene unclear. The sequencing input was CD4+ T cells from PBMCs. The DNA of the CDR3 is TGCAGTGCTCCGATCTACAGTGCCTCTGGAAACACCATATATTTT. Its protein product is CSAPIYSASGNTIYF.